This record concerns one T cell receptor (beta chain) sequence. Its antigen is still unknown. CDR3 length equals 15 residues. Germline V gene data show CDR1 as SGHTA and CDR2 as FQGTGA. The junction had 9 bases not matched to a gene; V was cut back by 0 bases and J by 8 bases. The sample belongs to a study of T cell responses to AZD1222 COVID-19 vaccine. Study-wide findings and caveats: The donors showed a predominance of white British ancestry and of females, with possible underestimation of clonal diversity. Baseline serostatus was positive in only a handful of AZD1222 recipients.

Assay used: immunoSEQ multiplex PCR; TCRdb lists only in-frame clones, some missing. The data hold under 150,000 clones, with around 90% observed a single time. The chain carries TRBV7-3 and TRBJ1-2, with 7 bases lining up with TRBD1. This clonotype was sampled from an adult who received the AZD1222 COVID-19 vaccine. The specimen comprised peripheral blood, sampled 28 days after the second AZD1222 dose. The CDR3 coding sequence is TGTGCCAGCAGCTTAACGGGACAGCACCGAGGAGGCTACACCTTC. This codes for CASSLTGQHRGGYTF. The full variable domain, its missing parts supplied by reference TRBV7-3 and TRBJ1-2, is GAGVSQTPSNKVTEKGKYVELRCDPISGHTALYWYRQSLGQGPEFLIYFQGTGAADDSGLPNDRFFAVRPEGSVSTLKIQRTERGDSAVYLCASSLTGQHRGGYTFGSGTRLTVV.